Listed below are T cell receptor beta chains from one sample, sequenced in a study of cytotoxic CD8 clonotypes in ibrutinib-treated CLL. TCRdb's copy holds only in-frame clones and misses some; the assay was immunoSEQ multiplex PCR. Of some 290,000 clones listed, about 80% were seen once; the top ten hold about 6.7%. The sequences come from PBMCs, collected before ibrutinib treatment. Receptors were obtained from a human donor with chronic lymphocytic leukemia. Both conserved end residues are part of each CDR3. D genes are given only for firm matches. The size of a clone is reported for some rows only, either as once, few or many, or as a class for expanded clones.

CDR3: CASSFGTSGRETQYF; DNA: TGTGCTAGCAGCTTCGGGACTAGCGGGAGAGAGACCCAGTACTTC; J: TRBJ2-5; D: TRBD2; V: TRBV7-7; size: NA
CDR3: CASSYSSGTGMYF; DNA: TGTGCCAGCAGTTACTCCTCCGGGACAGGGATGTACTTC; J: TRBJ1-2; D: TRBD1; V: TRBV6-5; size: NA
CDR3: CASSYSDYEQYF; DNA: TGTGCCAGCAGTTACTCGGATTACGAGCAGTACTTC; J: TRBJ2-7; D: NA; V: TRBV6-6; size: few
CDR3: CASSDTPNYGYTF; DNA: TGTGCCAGCAGTGACACCCCAAACTATGGCTACACCTTC; J: TRBJ1-2; D: NA; V: TRBV2; size: NA
CDR3: CASSPAGGQETQYF; DNA: TGTGCCAGCTCACCCGCGGGAGGGCAAGAGACCCAGTACTTC; J: TRBJ2-5; D: TRBD2; V: TRBV18; size: NA
CDR3: CASSLGGLGGEQYF; DNA: TGTGCCAGCAGCTTAGGAGGACTAGGTGGTGAGCAGTACTTC; J: TRBJ2-7; D: TRBD2; V: TRBV7-9; size: NA
CDR3: CASSLFSGQGAYEQYF; DNA: TGTGCCAGCAGTTTATTCTCGGGACAGGGAGCCTACGAGCAGTACTTC; J: TRBJ2-7; D: TRBD1; V: TRBV27; size: NA
CDR3: CAWSRTYRQETQYF; DNA: TGTGCCTGGAGTCGTACCTACAGGCAAGAGACCCAGTACTTC; J: TRBJ2-5; D: NA; V: TRBV30; size: few
CDR3: CASSLVGSSYEQYF; DNA: TGTGCCAGCAGCTTAGTGGGCAGCTCCTACGAGCAGTACTTC; J: TRBJ2-7; D: NA; V: TRBV11-2; size: NA
CDR3: CASGTGDSSYEQYF; DNA: TGCGCCAGCGGAACAGGCGACAGCTCCTACGAGCAGTACTTC; J: TRBJ2-7; D: NA; V: TRBV5-1; size: NA
CDR3: CASYRDRDPTGELFF; DNA: TGTGCCAGCTACCGGGACAGGGATCCTACCGGGGAGCTGTTTTTT; J: TRBJ2-2; D: TRBD1; V: TRBV18; size: few
CDR3: CASSPPTSYNEQFF; DNA: TGTGCCAGCAGCCCACCCACTAGTTACAATGAGCAGTTCTTC; J: TRBJ2-1; D: NA; V: TRBV7-2; size: NA
CDR3: CASSHPFRRQGLYGYTF; DNA: TGCGCCAGCAGCCACCCTTTCCGTAGACAGGGGCTCTATGGCTACACCTTC; J: TRBJ1-2; D: TRBD1; V: TRBV4-1; size: few
CDR3: CASSFSAVNTEAFF; DNA: TGTGCCAGCAGCTTTTCGGCGGTGAACACTGAAGCTTTCTTT; J: TRBJ1-1; D: NA; V: TRBV7-2; size: NA
CDR3: CASSPETAPTMNTEAFF; DNA: TGCGCCAGCAGCCCGGAGACAGCGCCCACGATGAACACTGAAGCTTTCTTT; J: TRBJ1-1; D: NA; V: TRBV5-1; size: once
CDR3: CASSPTIETQYF; DNA: TGTGCCAGCAGCCCAACGATTGAAACTCAGTACTTC; J: TRBJ2-5; D: NA; V: TRBV7-2; size: NA
CDR3: CASKALSTDTQYF; DNA: TGTGCCAGCAAGGCTTTATCCACAGATACGCAGTATTTT; J: TRBJ2-3; D: NA; V: TRBV6-5; size: NA
CDR3: CASSIVGGFETQYF; DNA: TGTGCCAGTAGTATAGTAGGAGGATTCGAGACCCAGTACTTC; J: TRBJ2-5; D: NA; V: TRBV19; size: few
CDR3: CASRGMGYGYTF; DNA: TGTGCCAGCAGGGGTATGGGTTACGGCTACACCTTC; J: TRBJ1-2; D: NA; V: TRBV6-5; size: NA
CDR3: CASSHHRGPLQETQYF; DNA: TGTGCCAGCAGCCACCACAGGGGGCCCCTCCAAGAGACCCAGTACTTC; J: TRBJ2-5; D: TRBD1; V: TRBV14; size: NA
CDR3: CASSQTTGVAVYEQYF; DNA: TGCGCCAGCAGCCAAACGACAGGGGTAGCGGTTTACGAGCAGTACTTC; J: TRBJ2-7; D: TRBD1; V: TRBV4-3; size: once
CDR3: CASSLVPGTGSYEQYF; DNA: TGTGCCAGCAGCTTAGTTCCCGGGACAGGGAGTTACGAGCAGTACTTC; J: TRBJ2-7; D: TRBD1; V: TRBV7-8; size: once
CDR3: CASSLSLLGRGTGELFF; DNA: TGTGCCAGCAGTTTATCACTCCTCGGGCGTGGCACCGGGGAGCTGTTTTTT; J: TRBJ2-2; D: NA; V: TRBV27; size: NA
CDR3: CASSPPGQGGNQPQHF; DNA: TGTGCCAGCAGTCCTCCGGGACAGGGTGGCAATCAGCCCCAGCATTTT; J: TRBJ1-5; D: TRBD1; V: TRBV28; size: once
CDR3: CASSFQGQGGEKLFF; DNA: TGCGCCAGCAGCTTCCAGGGACAGGGAGGCGAAAAACTGTTTTTT; J: TRBJ1-4; D: TRBD1; V: TRBV5-1; size: NA
CDR3: CSVVPGTETQYF; DNA: TGCAGCGTTGTCCCCGGGACGGAGACCCAGTACTTC; J: TRBJ2-5; D: NA; V: TRBV29-1; size: NA
CDR3: CATKNRPQSSYNEQFF; DNA: TGTGCCACCAAAAACAGGCCTCAAAGCTCCTACAATGAGCAGTTCTTC; J: TRBJ2-1; D: NA; V: TRBV25-1; size: NA
CDR3: CASSQDRAKEKLFF; DNA: TGCGCCAGCAGCCAAGACCGGGCGAAAGAAAAACTGTTTTTT; J: TRBJ1-4; D: NA; V: TRBV4-1; size: few
CDR3: CASRTSGPSSYEQYF; DNA: TGTGCCAGTCGGACTAGCGGGCCGAGCTCCTACGAGCAGTACTTC; J: TRBJ2-7; D: TRBD2; V: TRBV6-5; size: NA
CDR3: CASSVASSGIETQYF; DNA: TGTGCCAGCAGCGTAGCTTCTAGCGGGATAGAGACCCAGTACTTC; J: TRBJ2-5; D: TRBD2; V: TRBV9; size: NA
CDR3: CATRGLANTGELFF; DNA: TGTGCCACCCGGGGACTAGCAAACACCGGGGAGCTGTTTTTT; J: TRBJ2-2; D: TRBD2; V: TRBV7-3; size: NA
CDR3: CSPTRDSEKLFF; DNA: TGCAGCCCGACACGGGATAGCGAAAAACTGTTTTTT; J: TRBJ1-4; D: NA; V: TRBV29-1; size: NA
CDR3: CASSRTFSYNEQFF; DNA: TGTGCCAGCAGCCGGACTTTTAGCTACAATGAGCAGTTCTTC; J: TRBJ2-1; D: NA; V: TRBV5-5; size: NA
CDR3: CASRPTDRASDTQYF; DNA: TGCGCCAGCAGGCCTACGGACAGGGCTTCAGATACGCAGTATTTT; J: TRBJ2-3; D: TRBD1; V: TRBV10-1; size: once
CDR3: CASSQVGVEKLFF; DNA: TGTGCCAGCAGCCAAGTGGGGGTGGAAAAACTGTTTTTT; J: TRBJ1-4; D: NA; V: TRBV4-2; size: NA
CDR3: CAIRLYRDGGYTF; DNA: TGTGCCATCAGACTTTACAGGGACGGTGGCTACACCTTC; J: TRBJ1-2; D: NA; V: TRBV10-3; size: few
CDR3: CASSLDRFTYNEQFF; DNA: TGTGCCAGCAGCTTAGACAGATTTACCTACAATGAGCAGTTCTTC; J: TRBJ2-1; D: NA; V: TRBV7-6; size: NA
CDR3: CASSPGKPFSGNTIYF; DNA: TGTGCCAGCAGCCCCGGCAAGCCCTTCTCTGGAAACACCATATATTTT; J: TRBJ1-3; D: NA; V: TRBV9; size: NA
CDR3: CASSRQDRDPLYGYTF; DNA: TGTGCCAGCTCACGGCAGGACAGGGATCCACTCTATGGCTACACCTTC; J: TRBJ1-2; D: TRBD1; V: TRBV18; size: NA
CDR3: CASSFYSGSTDTQYF; DNA: TGTGCCAGCAGCTTTTATTCAGGGAGCACAGATACGCAGTATTTT; J: TRBJ2-3; D: NA; V: TRBV5-4; size: NA
CDR3: CAWQYGTLGNTIYF; DNA: TGTGCCTGGCAGTACGGGACCCTTGGAAACACCATATATTTT; J: TRBJ1-3; D: NA; V: TRBV30; size: NA
CDR3: CASSLVSSHEQYF; DNA: TGTGCCAGCAGCTTAGTGTCCTCTCACGAGCAGTACTTC; J: TRBJ2-7; D: NA; V: TRBV7-9; size: NA
CDR3: CASSSLQGSEQYF; DNA: TGTGCCAGCAGCAGTTTACAGGGAAGCGAGCAGTACTTC; J: TRBJ2-7; D: NA; V: TRBV11-2; size: NA
CDR3: CASSLGLAGEYPYEQYF; DNA: TGTGCCAGCAGCTTGGGACTAGCGGGAGAGTATCCCTACGAGCAGTACTTC; J: TRBJ2-7; D: TRBD2; V: TRBV5-5; size: NA
CDR3: CASSVDDNYGYTF; DNA: TGTGCCAGCAGCGTAGATGATAACTATGGCTACACCTTC; J: TRBJ1-2; D: NA; V: TRBV9; size: NA
CDR3: CASSDPMRGAYEQYF; DNA: TGTGCCAGCAGCGACCCTATGCGGGGGGCCTACGAGCAGTACTTC; J: TRBJ2-7; D: TRBD2; V: TRBV7-6; size: NA
CDR3: CASSESWDTFNQPQHF; DNA: TGTGCCAGCAGTGAATCTTGGGACACCTTCAATCAGCCCCAGCATTTT; J: TRBJ1-5; D: NA; V: TRBV25-1; size: NA
CDR3: CASSLGLGTAPREQYF; DNA: TGCGCCAGCAGCTTGGGTCTGGGGACAGCGCCGAGGGAGCAGTACTTC; J: TRBJ2-7; D: TRBD1; V: TRBV5-1; size: NA
CDR3: CASSFGGSINEQFF; DNA: TGTGCCAGCAGTTTTGGGGGCTCGATTAATGAGCAGTTCTTC; J: TRBJ2-1; D: NA; V: TRBV27; size: once
CDR3: CATSRDRDTKNIQYF; DNA: TGTGCCACCAGCAGAGATCGGGACACCAAAAACATTCAGTACTTC; J: TRBJ2-4; D: NA; V: TRBV15; size: NA
CDR3: CASSDRENTGELFF; DNA: TGTGCCAGCAGCGATCGGGAGAACACCGGGGAGCTGTTTTTT; J: TRBJ2-2; D: NA; V: TRBV7-3; size: NA
CDR3: CASSVGFWAANGYTF; DNA: TGTGCCAGCAGCGTAGGATTTTGGGCAGCCAATGGCTACACCTTC; J: TRBJ1-2; D: NA; V: TRBV9; size: once
CDR3: CASSQKETQYF; DNA: TGTGCCAGCAGCCAGAAAGAGACCCAGTACTTC; J: TRBJ2-5; D: NA; V: TRBV7-8; size: few
CDR3: CAISEGGADYGYTF; DNA: TGTGCCATCAGTGAGGGGGGGGCGGACTATGGCTACACCTTC; J: TRBJ1-2; D: NA; V: TRBV10-3; size: NA
CDR3: CASSRTGGSYEQYF; DNA: TGTGCCAGCAGCCGGACAGGGGGATCGTACGAGCAGTACTTC; J: TRBJ2-7; D: TRBD1; V: TRBV27; size: NA
CDR3: CASRQRSSAGWYNEQFF; DNA: TGTGCCAGCAGACAACGATCTAGCGCGGGGTGGTACAATGAGCAGTTCTTC; J: TRBJ2-1; D: NA; V: TRBV4-2; size: NA
CDR3: CASSSTGGGETQYF; DNA: TGTGCCAGCAGCAGTACTGGGGGTGGAGAGACCCAGTACTTC; J: TRBJ2-5; D: NA; V: TRBV9; size: NA
CDR3: CASSPLLRDYEQYF; DNA: TGTGCCAGCAGCCCATTATTGCGGGACTACGAGCAGTACTTC; J: TRBJ2-7; D: NA; V: TRBV7-2; size: NA
CDR3: CASSSLLAGTYNEQFF; DNA: TGCGCCAGCAGTTCCTTACTAGCGGGAACCTACAATGAGCAGTTCTTC; J: TRBJ2-1; D: TRBD2; V: TRBV5-1; size: NA
CDR3: CASSLRGRGTEAFF; DNA: TGTGCCAGCAGCTTGAGGGGGCGGGGGACTGAAGCTTTCTTT; J: TRBJ1-1; D: TRBD1; V: TRBV5-4; size: NA